These 9 T cell receptor beta chains originate from one sample sequenced in a study of blood T cell repertoires in COVID-19 (dated by TCRdb to the early 2020s). The library was obtained by the immunoSEQ multiplex PCR assay. TCRdb took over this immuneACCESS table, retaining in-frame rearrangements with V and J assigned. Such tables are incomplete; in checked studies, under half of the missing clones stem from an unresolved V gene, and the remainder is unexplained. In this sample the table shows 400,000 to 550,000 clones, around nine tenths of which occur a single time. The top ten hold 4% to 5.5% of the sample. Material for sequencing was peripheral blood. The receptors come from a woman in her thirties with acute or convalescent COVID-19.

The chain couples TRBV7-2 to TRBJ2-2; 11 nucleotides match TRBD1. The CDR3 runs 16 residues. Losses at the gene ends were 2 bases for V and 6 bases for J; bases not matched to a gene: 5. Germline values: CDR1 SGHTA, CDR2 FQGNSA. In nucleotides, the CDR3 is TGTGCCAGCAGCTTAAGGAGGGGACAGGGGGCCGGGGAGCTGTTTTTT. It is translated as CASSLRRGQGAGELFF.

V gene TRBV5-6 combines with J gene TRBJ1-1; TRBD1 might be the D (5 bases). Germline V gene lookup returns CDR1 SGHDT and CDR2 YYEEEE. There are 15 residues in the CDR3. V was shortened by 0 bases and J by 10 bases, with 19 bases between the two germline ends. The CDR3, as DNA: TGTGCCAGCAGCTTGGGGGATCGACAGCCCCAGAGAGCTTTCTTT. It is translated as CASSLGDRQPQRAFF.

The rearrangement joins TRBV12-3 or TRBV12-4 to TRBJ2-5; a possible D gene is TRBD2 (6 bases). This CDR3 has 13 amino acids. The V and J ends lost 6 bases and 4 bases respectively, with 12 bases between them. The CDR3 here is CASSPQGLETQYF. DNA for the CDR3: TGTGCCAGCAGCCCCCAGGGACTAGAGACCCAGTACTTC.

J is TRBJ2-1 and V is TRBV12-3 or TRBV12-4; TRBD1 might be the D (5 bases). This CDR3 is 13 amino acids long. V gave up 4 bases and J gave up 7 bases, with 11 bases separating them. The CDR3 DNA reads TGTGCCAGCAGTTACGCAGGGCGGAATGAGCAGTTCTTC. The encoded protein is CASSYAGRNEQFF.

The chain joins TRBV12-3 or TRBV12-4 to TRBJ1-5; the D gene is possibly TRBD1 (5 bases). V was pared by 9 bases and J by 0 bases, with 9 bases between. The CDR3 has 13 residues. Here the CDR3 reads CASRGNSNQPQHF. The CDR3 nucleotides read TGTGCCAGTCGGGGGAATAGCAATCAGCCCCAGCATTTT.

The V and J genes are TRBV5-6 and TRBJ2-5, with 8 nucleotides matching TRBD1. V trimming: 4 bases; J trimming: 5 bases; junction bases outside the gene matches: 10. Germline-derived CDR1 and CDR2 are SGHDT and YYEEEE. The CDR3 totals 15 residues. CDR3 amino acids: CASSKGQGGAETQYF. The CDR3 coding sequence is TGTGCCAGCAGCAAAGGACAGGGAGGTGCGGAGACCCAGTACTTC.

The rearrangement links TRBV4-2 to TRBJ1-5; no firm D call. There are 14 residues in the CDR3. The V and J ends lost 1 base and 1 base respectively, with 5 bases between them. Germline CDR1 is LGHNA and CDR2 is YNFKEQ. The CDR3 is CASSQAGSNQPQHF. The CDR3, as DNA: TGTGCCAGCAGCCAAGCCGGGAGCAATCAGCCCCAGCATTTT.

The V call is TRBV20-1, the J call TRBJ1-1; D is unclear. This CDR3 is built from 11 residues. Germline V lookup: CDR1 DFQATT, CDR2 SNEGSKA (reference sequence). The CDR3: CSAAKNTEAFF. CDR3 in DNA: TGCAGCGCAGCGAAGAACACTGAAGCTTTCTTT.

This clone has more than one count but fewer than ten. The DNA for the CDR3 is TGTGCCAGCAGCCAAGGCCCACAGGGGTTTGGCTACACCTTC. Its protein product is CASSQGPQGFGYTF. The chain is built from TRBV3-1 (or the pseudogene TRBV3-2) and TRBJ1-2, with 7 bases identical to TRBD1. CDR1 is LGHDT and CDR2 is YNNKEL in the germline V gene (reference sequence). The V segment lost 1 base and the J segment 7 bases; nucleotides outside the gene matches: 6. CDR3 length: 14 residues.